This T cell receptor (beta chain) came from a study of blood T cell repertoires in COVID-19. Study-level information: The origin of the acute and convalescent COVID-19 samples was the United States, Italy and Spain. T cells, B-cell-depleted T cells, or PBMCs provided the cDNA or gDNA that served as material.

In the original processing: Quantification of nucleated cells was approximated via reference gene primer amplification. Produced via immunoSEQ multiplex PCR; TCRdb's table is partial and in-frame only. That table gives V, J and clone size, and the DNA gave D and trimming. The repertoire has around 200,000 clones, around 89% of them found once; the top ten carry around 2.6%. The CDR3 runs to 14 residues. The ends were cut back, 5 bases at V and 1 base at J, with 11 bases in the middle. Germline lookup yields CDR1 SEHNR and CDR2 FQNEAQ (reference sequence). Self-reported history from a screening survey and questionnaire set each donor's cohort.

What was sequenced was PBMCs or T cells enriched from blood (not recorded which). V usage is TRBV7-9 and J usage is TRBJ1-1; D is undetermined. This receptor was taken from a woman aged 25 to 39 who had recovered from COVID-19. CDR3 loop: CASSPIRGNTEAFF. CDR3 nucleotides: TGTGCCAGCAGCCCAATTAGAGGGAACACTGAAGCTTTCTTT.